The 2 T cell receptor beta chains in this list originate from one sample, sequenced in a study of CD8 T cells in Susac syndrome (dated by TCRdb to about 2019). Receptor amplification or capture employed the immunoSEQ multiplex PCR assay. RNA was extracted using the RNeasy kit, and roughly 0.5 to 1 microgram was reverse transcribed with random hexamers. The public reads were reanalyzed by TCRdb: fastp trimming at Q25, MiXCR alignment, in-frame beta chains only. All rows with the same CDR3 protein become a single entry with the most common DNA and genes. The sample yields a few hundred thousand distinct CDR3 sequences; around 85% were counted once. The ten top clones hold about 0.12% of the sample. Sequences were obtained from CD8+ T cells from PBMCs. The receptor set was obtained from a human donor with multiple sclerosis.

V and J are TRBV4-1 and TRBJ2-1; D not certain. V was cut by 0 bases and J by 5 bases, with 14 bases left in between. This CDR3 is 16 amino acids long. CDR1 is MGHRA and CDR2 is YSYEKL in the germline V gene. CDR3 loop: CASSQDRTLPHNEQFF. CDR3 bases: TGCGCCAGCAGCCAAGATAGAACCCTCCCCCACAATGAGCAGTTCTTC.

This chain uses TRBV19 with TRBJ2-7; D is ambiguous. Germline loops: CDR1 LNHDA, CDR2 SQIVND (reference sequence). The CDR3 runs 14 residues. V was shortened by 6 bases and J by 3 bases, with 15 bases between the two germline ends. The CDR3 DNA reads TGTGCCAGTAGCGTAGCACATTTATTCTACGAGCAGTACTTC. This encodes CASSVAHLFYEQYF.